These 15 T cell receptor beta chains share one sample of origin, sequenced in a study of cytomegalovirus exposure and HLA in healthy donors. In the PCR, 60 Vbeta and 13 Jbeta primers were used. TCRdb keeps only in-frame clones here, not all; method: immunoSEQ multiplex PCR. The repertoire holds approximately 210,000 clones, about 80% seen once, with 1.5% to 2% in the top ten. Sequencing was carried out using PBMCs. These receptors were obtained from a male donor in good health and CMV-seronegative.

The chain uses TRBV27 and TRBJ1-4; the D gene is possibly TRBD1 (5 bases). Trimming removed 0 bases at V and 5 bases at J, with 7 bases between. In germline, CDR1 is MNHEY, CDR2 SMNVEV (reference sequence). The CDR3 totals 14 residues. In DNA, the CDR3 is TGTGCCAGCAGTTTATCTCGACAGAATGAAAAACTGTTTTTT. Its translation is CASSLSRQNEKLFF.

The genes are TRBV18 and TRBJ1-2; 9 bases fit TRBD1. V dropped 5 bases and J dropped 0; count of bases not matched to a gene: 7. The CDR3 has 16 amino acids. Per the germline V gene, CDR1 is KGHSH and CDR2 is LQKENI. CDR3: CASSAGTGWTNYGYTF. CDR3 in DNA: TGTGCCAGCTCAGCAGGGACAGGGTGGACTAACTATGGCTACACCTTC.

The chain recombines TRBV10-2 with TRBJ1-4; 11 nucleotides line up with TRBD1. CDR1 WSHSY and CDR2 SAAADI come from the germline V gene. The CDR3 loop spans 14 amino acids. Trimming removed 6 bases from V and 7 bases from J; junction bases left unmatched: 4. The CDR3 DNA reads TGCGCCAGCAGCCGGACAGGGGGCAGTGAAAAACTGTTTTTT. Translated: CASSRTGGSEKLFF.

The chain uses TRBV9 and TRBJ2-7; 10 bases fit TRBD2. The CDR3 length is 13 residues. Germline V gene data show CDR1 as SGDLS and CDR2 as YYNGEE. J gave up 3 bases and V 5 bases, and 2 bases lay outside the gene matches. The CDR3 DNA reads TGTGCCAGCAGTTTAGCGGGGGGCTACGAGCAGTACTTC. Translated, it gives CASSLAGGYEQYF.

The J gene is TRBJ2-2, the V gene TRBV2, with D tentatively TRBD1 (6 bases). CDR1 is SNHLY and CDR2 is FYNNEI in the germline V gene. V lost 6 bases and J 6 bases, leaving 14 bases between the germline ends. CDR3 length equals 14 residues. DNA for the CDR3: TGTGCCAGCAGGAACAGGGATGGTGCCGGGGAGCTGTTTTTT. As protein: CASRNRDGAGELFF. Using reference TRBV2 and TRBJ2-2 for the parts outside the CDR3, the full variable domain is EPEVTQTPSHQVTQMGQEVILRCVPISNHLYFYWYRQILGQKVEFLVSFYNNEISEKSEIFDDQFSVERPDGSNFTLKIRSTKLEDSAMYFCASRNRDGAGELFFGEGSRLTVL.

This sequence joins TRBV6-5 and TRBJ1-1; D is ambiguous. From germline, CDR1 is MNHEY and CDR2 SVGAGI. Trimming removed 6 bases from V and 2 bases from J, with 13 bases in between. The CDR3 contains 14 residues. CDR3 in amino acids: CASSQRTGNTEAFF. For the CDR3, the DNA is TGTGCCAGCAGCCAGAGGACGGGAAACACTGAAGCTTTCTTT.

The V gene is TRBV28, the J gene TRBJ1-1, with TRBD1 identical over 7 bases. The junction had 6 bases not matched to a gene; V was cut back by 7 bases and J by 7 bases. CDR3 length: 12 amino acids. Per the germline V gene, CDR1 is MDHEN and CDR2 is SYDVKM. CDR3 sequence: CASTHTGDEAFF. The CDR3 DNA sequence: TGTGCCAGCACCCATACAGGGGATGAAGCTTTCTTT.

Comments on this clone: The identical CDR3 is also encoded by other nucleotide sequences in the sample. CDR3 protein: CASSRTGGNEKLFF. CDR3 coding DNA: TGTGCCAGCAGCCGGACGGGAGGAAATGAAAAACTGTTTTTT. The chain carries TRBV6-5 and TRBJ1-4; D unclear. Germline CDR1 and CDR2: MNHEY and SVGAGI. The V gene lost 6 bases and the J gene lost 5 bases, with 13 bases spanning the gap. The CDR3 runs 14 residues.

This clone was counted a single time. The chain carries TRBV7-9 and TRBJ2-1; no reliable D call. Germline V gene lookup returns CDR1 SEHNR and CDR2 FQNEAQ (reference sequence). V was pared by 7 bases and J by 9 bases, with 22 bases between. The CDR3 has 15 residues. The CDR3 loop is CASNGDPSTFSEQFF. Here the CDR3 DNA reads TGTGCCAGCAACGGAGACCCTAGTACCTTCAGTGAGCAGTTCTTC.

This chain joins TRBV6-5 and TRBJ2-5; 12 bases are a match to TRBD1. Trimming removed 6 bases from V and 5 bases from J; junction bases left unmatched: 4. Germline V gene lookup returns CDR1 MNHEY and CDR2 SVGAGI. The CDR3 runs to 14 residues. CDR3: CASRPGQGAETQYF. DNA for the CDR3: TGTGCCAGCAGGCCGGGACAGGGGGCTGAGACCCAGTACTTC.

This clone has only a few counts. J is TRBJ1-3 and V is TRBV7-7; 9 nucleotides match TRBD1. After removal of 5 bases from V and 2 bases from J, the junction contained 10 bases not matched to a gene. Germline lookup yields CDR1 SSHAT and CDR2 FNYEAQ (reference sequence). The CDR3 sequence is 17 residues long. Here the CDR3 reads CASSPNDRGMTGNTIYF. CDR3 nucleotides: TGTGCCAGCAGCCCCAACGACAGGGGGATGACTGGAAACACCATATATTTT.

On this clone itself: A read error may produce the germline difference seen at one junction end. V is TRBV7-7 and J is TRBJ2-1; 8 positions match TRBD1. This CDR3 is 14 amino acids long. From germline, CDR1 is SSHAT and CDR2 FNYEAQ (reference sequence). The CDR3 DNA is TGTGCTAGCAGCTTAGGACAGGGTGATTATGAGCAGTTCTTC. Its protein is CASSLGQGDYEQFF.

The chain employs TRBV7-8 and TRBJ2-3; possibly TRBD1 for D (6 bases). The CDR3 totals 14 residues. Germline CDR1 and CDR2: SGHVS and FQNEAQ. The V gene lost 3 bases and the J gene lost 0 bases, with 7 bases spanning the gap. The CDR3: CASSFTGSTDTQYF. CDR3 nucleotide sequence: TGTGCCAGCAGCTTTACAGGGAGCACAGATACGCAGTATTTT.

The CDR3 is CASSQRPSAGDTQYF. The DNA for the CDR3 is TGTGCCAGCAGCCAGAGACCTTCTGCGGGAGATACGCAGTATTTT. The genes are TRBV21-1 and TRBJ2-3; the table gives TRBD2 as D, unverified against the DNA. TRBV21-1 is a pseudogene. CDR3 length: 15 amino acids.

This clone was counted once. The gene calls are TRBV27 and TRBJ2-2, with D perhaps matching TRBD1 (5 bases). V was trimmed by 0 bases and J by 1 base, leaving 6 bases between them. CDR1 and CDR2 from the germline V gene are MNHEY and SMNVEV (reference sequence). The CDR3 extends over 15 amino acids. CDR3 DNA sequence: TGTGCCAGCAGTTTATCAGGGGAGAACACCGGGGAGCTGTTTTTT. Protein: CASSLSGENTGELFF.